This T cell receptor beta chain derives from a study of blood T cells in healthy people across ages. Per the germline V gene, CDR1 is DFQATT and CDR2 is SNEGSKA (reference sequence). The length of the CDR3 is 14 residues. V was cut by 1 base and J by 7 bases, with 11 bases left in between. Details on this clonotype: Its antigen remains unknown.

General observations from the study: Estimated diversity that came from one million T cells was considered an underestimate.

Each sample provided at least 6 micrograms of extracted total RNA. Using a J-beta primer mix together with a sample-barcoded 5' primer, a second PCR was run for 7 to 11 cycles. A template-switch adaptor containing 12 random nucleotides labeled each cDNA molecule. From each sample, at least 2.5 million paired-end reads containing CDR3 were obtained. Each CDR3 protein gets one entry after TCRdb re-called the 5' RACE reads with MiXCR. Found here are fewer than 1 million distinct CDR3 sequences, under 45% of them singletons; the top ten hold 15% to 25%. This sequence was found in a man aged 55 to 70 in good health. The chain employs TRBV20-1 and TRBJ1-6, with no clear D. The sequencing input was blood. Written as DNA, the CDR3 is TGCAGTGCTAGAGCGTTGGCGATCAATTCACCCCTCCACTTT. The encoded protein is CSARALAINSPLHF.